The 19 T cell receptor beta chains listed next were all sequenced from one sample in a study of T cell clonality in common variable immunodeficiency (dated by TCRdb to about 2015). Overall study outcomes, separate from this receptor: CVID TCRbeta sequences reportedly showed fewer deletions and N-nucleotide insertions and lacked highly modified clones with 13 or more V deletions.

No antigen has been identified for these receptors. Libraries came from the immunoSEQ multiplex PCR assay. In TCRdb, the immuneACCESS table is reduced to in-frame sequences with V and J assigned. These tables do not hold every clone; where another copy was compared, an unresolved V gene accounts for under half, and the others remain unexplained. The table for this sample lists over 15,000 clones, none of them counted only once. The ten largest clones take up over 6.5% of the sample. Sequenced: peripheral blood mononuclear cells. The receptors derive from a human donor with common variable immunodeficiency.

This clone was picked up a small number of times. The read stops 3 residues short of the end of the CDR3; the missing end is completed from the germline J gene. V gene TRBV7-9 combines with J gene TRBJ1-3, with D unresolved. V was pared by 1 base and J by 3 bases, with 7 bases between. The germline V gene has CDR1 SEHNR and CDR2 FQNEAQ (reference sequence). The CDR3 spans 14 residues. The CDR3 here is CASSLGTLGNTIYF. The CDR3 bases that were read are TGTGCCAGCAGCTTAGGAACTCTTGGAAACACC.

Many counts were recorded for this clone. The CDR3 extends 3 residues past the end of the read, so its final part is completed from the germline J gene. J is TRBJ1-4 and V is TRBV7-9; the D gene is possibly TRBD1 (5 bases). The CDR3 is 14 amino acids. The germline CDR1 and CDR2 sequences are SEHNR and FQNEAQ (reference sequence). V was trimmed by 5 bases and J by 7 bases, leaving 14 bases between them. The CDR3 bases that were read are TGTGCCAGCAGCCGGCGGGGGGGACGTGAAAAA. Protein product: CASSRRGGREK. In full, the CDR3 is CASSRRGGREKLFF.

Only a few counts were recorded for this clone. The CDR3 protein is CASSEWNTGTQYF. Incomplete CDR3 DNA: TGTGCCAGCAGTGAATGGAATACAGGGACC. The chain couples TRBV2 to TRBJ2-5, with D maybe TRBD1 (5 bases). The read terminates 3 residues ahead of where the CDR3 ends, so the germline J gene completes it. This CDR3 spans 13 amino acids. Trimming removed 2 bases from V and 7 bases from J, with 11 bases in between. Germline CDR1 is SNHLY and CDR2 is FYNNEI. The full variable domain, rest sourced from reference TRBV2 and TRBJ2-5, is EPEVTQTPSHQVTQMGQEVILRCVPISNHLYFYWYRQILGQKVEFLVSFYNNEISEKSEIFDDQFSVERPDGSNFTLKIRSTKLEDSAMYFCASSEWNTGTQYFGPGTRLLVL.

This clone has at least ten counts. The CDR3 extends 3 residues past the end of the read, so its final part is completed from the germline J gene. The V call is TRBV29-1, the J call TRBJ1-1; D remains ambiguous. Trimming cost V 4 bases and J 4 bases, with 10 bases left between them. Germline values: CDR1 SQVTM, CDR2 ANQGSEA. The CDR3 has 12 residues. The sequenced part of the CDR3 DNA is TGCAGCGTTGTACTGCCCACCACTGAA. Its protein is CSVVLPTTE. The full CDR3 reads CSVVLPTTEAFF.

As regards this clone: The CDR3 is cut off 3 residues early in the read; its end comes from the germline J gene. The chain is built from TRBV19 and TRBJ2-5; possibly TRBD1 for D (6 bases). With 9 bases removed from V and 6 bases from J, the gap between germline ends came to 17 bases. Germline V gives CDR1 LNHDA, CDR2 SQIVND (reference sequence). The CDR3 totals 13 residues. The CDR3 protein is CASRRGPGKTQYF. Incomplete CDR3 DNA: TGTGCCAGCCGCAGGGGTCCCGGGAAGACC.

This clone occurred many times. CDR3: CASSRAGVTDTQYF. The CDR3 DNA, read in part, is TGTGCCAGCAGCCGAGCGGGAGTCACAGATACG. The genes are TRBV7-9 and TRBJ2-3; 8 nucleotides line up with TRBD2. The read ends 3 residues shy of where the CDR3 ends; the end is completed using the germline J gene. The V and J ends lost 5 bases and 2 bases, in that order; junction bases with no gene match: 3. From germline, CDR1 is SEHNR and CDR2 FQNEAQ (reference sequence). The CDR3 has 14 residues.

Note on this clone: The CDR3 end is not reached by the read, which stops 3 residues before it; the germline J gene fills it in. The chain employs TRBV19 and TRBJ2-5, with TRBD1 identical over 8 bases. The CDR3 extends over 15 amino acids. CDR1 is LNHDA and CDR2 is SQIVND in the germline V gene (reference sequence). J lost 5 bases, V lost 5 bases, and 10 bases had no gene match. The covered CDR3 bases are TGTGCCAGTAGTGTCGGAGAGGACAGGGTGGAGACC. This encodes CASSVGEDRVET. The whole CDR3 sequence reads CASSVGEDRVETQYF.

With regard to this clone: The observed sequence ends 3 residues before the CDR3 terminus, with the missing tail filled in from the germline J gene. The chain links TRBV2 to TRBJ2-2, with 8 bases matching TRBD2. The CDR3 extends over 15 amino acids. The V gene's germline CDR1 is SNHLY and CDR2 FYNNEI. V shed 6 bases and J 0 bases; nucleotides not matched to a gene: 3. CDR3 bases read: TGTGCCAGCAGACGACTAGCGTCGAACACCGGGGAG. This encodes CASRRLASNTGE. The complete CDR3 protein is CASRRLASNTGELFF.

This clone has only a few counts. Sequencing ends 3 residues short of the CDR3 end; the germline J gene provides the rest. The chain couples TRBV19 to TRBJ1-2; 10 bases agree with TRBD1. Losses at the gene ends were 3 bases for V and 4 bases for J; bases not matched to a gene: 5. The CDR3 sequence is 15 residues long. Germline values: CDR1 LNHDA, CDR2 SQIVND (reference sequence). The CDR3 sequence is CASSMETGGFYGYTF. The covered CDR3 bases are TGTGCCAGTAGTATGGAGACAGGGGGCTTCTATGGC.

With respect to this clone: The read falls 3 residues short of the CDR3 end, and the missing part is taken from the germline J gene. The chain uses TRBV19 and TRBJ2-5; 10 bases agree with TRBD2. The CDR3 length is 17 residues. The germline CDR1 and CDR2 sequences are LNHDA and SQIVND (reference sequence). Trimming took 1 base from V and 4 from J; bases not matched to a gene: 9. The CDR3 is CASSIGTSGVGAETQYF. The sequenced part of the CDR3 DNA is TGTGCCAGTAGTATAGGAACTAGCGGGGTCGGGGCAGAGACC.

This clone occurred a few times. The CDR3 end lies 3 residues beyond the end of the read and is filled in from the germline J gene. This chain joins TRBV5-6 and TRBJ2-3; unclear D gene. V lost 0 bases and J 2 bases, leaving 7 bases between the germline ends. CDR1 and CDR2 (germline): SGHDT, YYEEEE. The CDR3 has 14 amino acids. This CDR3 reads CASSLAQYTDTQYF. CDR3 DNA (partial): TGTGCCAGCAGCTTGGCCCAGTACACAGATACG.

Comments on this clone: From the germline J gene comes the end of the CDR3, since the read stops 3 residues before it. This chain uses TRBV19 with TRBJ1-1; D is possibly TRBD1 (5 bases). Germline-derived CDR1 and CDR2 are LNHDA and SQIVND (reference sequence). The CDR3 has 14 amino acids. V dropped 1 base and J dropped 3 bases, with 9 bases sitting between them. The CDR3 sequence is CASSIVAGDTEAFF. Incomplete CDR3 DNA: TGTGCCAGTAGTATAGTTGCGGGGGACACTGAA. Supplemented by reference TRBV19 and TRBJ1-1, the full variable domain reads DGGITQSPKYLFRKEGQNVTLSCEQNLNHDAMYWYRQDPGQGLRLIYYSQIVNDFQKGDIAEGYSVSREKKESFPLTVTSAQKNPTAFYLCASSIVAGDTEAFFGQGTRLTVV.

This clone was counted at least ten times. The read falls 3 residues short of the CDR3 end, and the missing part is taken from the germline J gene. The V call is TRBV10-3, the J call TRBJ1-5, with D perhaps matching TRBD1 (5 bases). CDR1 is ENHRY and CDR2 is SYGVKD in the germline V gene. V lost 2 bases to trimming and J lost 0 bases, with 8 bases between them. The CDR3 consists of 15 residues. CDR3 amino acids: CAISEVGDSNQPQHF. Incomplete CDR3 DNA: TGTGCCATCAGTGAGGTAGGGGATAGCAATCAGCCC.

This clone was observed a handful of times. The read comes to an end 3 residues before the CDR3 does, leaving the germline J gene to fill in the end. This sequence joins TRBV2 and TRBJ2-3; D is possibly TRBD2 (6 bases). Germline V gene sequence: CDR1 SNHLY, CDR2 FYNNEI. This CDR3 is built from 13 residues. V lost 7 bases and J lost 4, with 12 bases in between. This CDR3 reads CASNSRGPDTQYF. The DNA read from the CDR3 is TGTGCCAGCAACTCGCGGGGCCCAGATACG.

As concerns this clone: The DNA ends 3 residues before the CDR3 does, and the rest of the CDR3 is filled in from the germline J gene. V and J are TRBV20-1 and TRBJ1-6; 7 positions match TRBD1. CDR3 size: 12 residues. The germline V gene encodes CDR1 DFQATT and CDR2 SNEGSKA (reference sequence). V lost 7 bases and J lost 8; bases outside the gene matches: 5. Incomplete CDR3 DNA: TGCAGTGTCGGGACAGCCCATTCACCC. Protein sequence: CSVGTAHSP. The CDR3, in full, reads CSVGTAHSPLHF.

This clone came up many times. From the germline J gene comes the end of the CDR3, since the read stops 3 residues before it. The chain joins TRBV19 to TRBJ2-5, with D perhaps matching TRBD1 (6 bases). The CDR3 sequence is 13 residues long. The V gene's germline CDR1 is LNHDA and CDR2 SQIVND (reference sequence). V gave up 9 bases and J gave up 4 bases, with 15 bases separating them. The sequenced CDR3 bases are TGTGCCAGCACGCAGGGGCCGGCAGAGACC. It is translated as CASTQGPAET. In full, the CDR3 is CASTQGPAETQYF.

This clone was detected only a few times. With the read ending 3 residues before the CDR3 end, the germline J gene is used to fill in that end. This chain links TRBV5-6 with TRBJ2-5; TRBD1 matches at 7 bases. The CDR3 is 13 residues long. Trimming at V came to 2 bases and at J to 5 bases, leaving 3 bases not matched to a gene. Germline loops: CDR1 SGHDT, CDR2 YYEEEE. The covered CDR3 bases are TGTGCCAGCAGCTTCGACAGGGCGGAGACC. Residues: CASSFDRAET. The whole CDR3 protein is CASSFDRAETQYF.

This clone was recorded many times. Read data end 3 residues before the CDR3 end; the end is taken from the germline J gene. The chain uses TRBV5-6 and TRBJ1-4, with a possible D match to TRBD1 (5 bases). The CDR3 consists of 14 residues. Germline lookup yields CDR1 SGHDT and CDR2 YYEEEE. The CDR3 protein is CASSLAGGMEGLFF. The sequenced CDR3 bases are TGTGCCAGCAGCTTGGCTGGGGGGATGGAGGGA.

This clone was counted ten times or more. The read is 3 residues too short to cover the CDR3 end, so that end is filled in from the germline J gene. The genes are TRBV4-1 and TRBJ1-3; D gene unclear. Germline loops: CDR1 MGHRA, CDR2 YSYEKL. Trimming shortened V by 6 bases and J by 3 bases, and 6 bases separated the two germline ends. There are 12 residues in the CDR3. The CDR3 DNA, read in part, is TGCGCCAGCAGTCTTAGTGGAAACACC. Translation gives CASSLSGNT. The whole CDR3 sequence is CASSLSGNTIYF.